This T cell receptor beta chain was sequenced in a study of T cells in localized non-small cell lung cancer. Profiling relied on immunoSEQ multiplex PCR, and the TCRdb table lists in-frame clones only, not all of them. The sample carries about 11,000 clones, roughly 90% recorded once. V was clipped by 6 bases and J by 4 bases; unmatched bases: 4. CDR1 and CDR2 from the germline V gene are MDHEN and SYDVKM. This CDR3 has 15 amino acids. This sequence joins TRBV28 and TRBJ2-2; 11 nucleotides match TRBD2. The sample in question was peripheral blood, obtained before any cancer treatment. This clonotype was obtained from a male donor at least 60 years old with stage III lung adenocarcinoma. CDR3 sequence (DNA): TGTGCCAGCAGCCCTAGCGGGAGGCTCACCGGGGAGCTGTTTTTT. This encodes CASSPSGRLTGELFF.